This T cell receptor (beta chain) was found in a study of T-cell memory formation after mild COVID-19. Overall study results and limits: Clones that got smaller from day 15 to 85 had even CD4/CD8, while clones growing later tipped toward CD4+. That cross-reactive memory joined was suggested by some responding clones appearing in pre-infection memory.

5'RACE primed at constant segments yielded TCR alpha and TCR beta cDNA libraries bearing sample barcodes and UMIs. TCRdb ran MiXCR on the 5' RACE reads and lists one entry per CDR3 protein. The table lists around 440,000 distinct CDR3 sequences, 15% to 20% of them singletons. This clonotype occurred a few times. Antigen specificity is unknown. With 6 bases clipped from V and 2 bases from J, the junction kept 12 bases outside the gene matches. The CDR3 length is 16 residues. Per germline, CDR1 MNHEY and CDR2 SMNVEV (reference sequence). The source material was PBMCs or a T cell subset sorted from them (not recorded which). The receptor was derived from an adult woman who had mild COVID-19 (a few samples of this study predate the infection). Cell type and time point are not known. The V and J genes are TRBV27 and TRBJ2-7, with 8 bases that match TRBD2. DNA of the CDR3: TGTGCCAGCAGATACCAACCTAGCGGGTCCCCCTACGAGCAGTACTTC. As protein: CASRYQPSGSPYEQYF.